This TCR beta chain was sequenced during a study of blood T cell repertoires in COVID-19. Original analysis: Amplifying reference gene primers gave estimates of nucleated cell counts. Only in-frame clones appear in the TCRdb table, and some are missing; sequencing was by immunoSEQ multiplex PCR. V, J and clone size are taken as reported in that table, and D and trimming were inferred from the DNA itself. The table shows more than 60,000 clones, with around nine tenths occurring only once. This CDR3 region has 16 residues. Trimming took 6 bases from V and 6 from J, leaving 23 bases between them. Germline loops: CDR1 SGDLS, CDR2 YYNGEE.

This clonotype was obtained from a woman over 75 with active or convalescent COVID-19. This chain joins TRBV9 and TRBJ2-3; TRBD1 is a possible D gene (6 bases). The sequenced sample consisted of peripheral blood. The CDR3 loop reads CASNSLRGLRGDTQYF. DNA of the CDR3: TGTGCCAGCAACTCCTTGCGCGGACTTAGGGGGGATACGCAGTATTTT.